These 13 T cell receptor beta chains were sequenced from one sample in a study of human T cells and chemical hapten exposure. MiXCR, run by TCRdb on the RACE reads, gives a single entry per CDR3 protein. The table lists a few hundred thousand distinct CDR3 sequences, about 5.4% of them singletons, with under 9.5% in the top ten. This sample's time point: pre-sensitization, week 0. The treatment: therapeutic diphenylcyclopropenone sensitization with weekly scalp DPC. The material sequenced was whole blood, taken in connection with sensitization to the hapten diphenylcyclopropenone (DPC). The receptors originated from a woman aged 18-29 years with alopecia areata. Some clones in this sample may be carry-over from other donors' samples.

This clonotype showed up many times. V and J are TRBV6-5 and TRBJ2-5; D not certain. Germline values: CDR1 MNHEY, CDR2 SVGAGI. The CDR3 spans 15 residues. V was pared by 0 bases and J by 3 bases, with 11 bases between. CDR3 bases: TGTGCCAGCAGTTACTCGATGGGGTCGGAAGAGACCCAGTACTTC. The encoded protein is CASSYSMGSEETQYF.

This clonotype was counted at least ten times. V and J are TRBV18 and TRBJ1-5; D gene uncertain. The germline V gene has CDR1 KGHSH and CDR2 LQKENI. The V and J ends lost 5 bases and 1 base respectively, with 6 bases between them. The CDR3 length is 13 residues. CDR3 sequence (DNA): TGTGCCAGCTCAAAGGACAGCAATCAGCCCCAGCATTTT. The encoded protein is CASSKDSNQPQHF.

This clonotype has a count of ten or more. V usage is TRBV7-2 and J usage is TRBJ1-2, with D possibly TRBD1 on 6 matching bases. V was clipped by 7 bases and J by 5 bases, with 20 bases between them. Germline V gene sequence: CDR1 SGHTA, CDR2 FQGNSA. The CDR3 length is 15 residues. The CDR3 loop is CASILGWGPQYGYTF. As DNA, the CDR3 is TGTGCCAGCATCCTGGGCTGGGGGCCCCAATATGGCTACACCTTC.

This clonotype has only one observation. Being one base from a much bigger clone, this may be a read error. V and J are TRBV11-2 and TRBJ1-4; D uncertain. The ends were cut back, 4 bases at V and 5 bases at J, with 11 bases in the middle. Germline V gives CDR1 SGHAT, CDR2 FQNNGV. The CDR3 runs to 14 residues. This CDR3 reads CASSYREPNEKLFF. The CDR3 DNA reads TGTGCCAGCAGCTATAGGGAGCCGAATGAAAAACTGTTTTTT.

This clonotype was recorded many times. The chain links TRBV13 to TRBJ2-1, with 11 positions matching TRBD2. Germline V gene sequence: CDR1 PRHDT, CDR2 FYEKMQ (reference sequence). CDR3 size: 17 residues. V was clipped by 0 bases and J by 0 bases; unmatched bases: 1. The CDR3 is CASSLGLAGASYNEQFF. DNA for the CDR3: TGTGCCAGCAGCTTAGGACTAGCGGGGGCCTCCTACAATGAGCAGTTCTTC.

The CDR3, as DNA: TGTGCCAGCAGTGCCCGGGCTCCCATCGCCGGGGAGCTGTTTTTT. As protein: CASSARAPIAGELFF. The genes are TRBV6-1 and TRBJ2-2; D remains unclear. Germline loops: CDR1 MNHNS, CDR2 SASEGT. CDR3 length: 15 residues. The V and J ends lost 4 bases and 6 bases respectively, with 15 bases between them.

V usage is TRBV27 and J usage is TRBJ2-5; 7 bases line up with TRBD1. CDR1 is MNHEY and CDR2 is SMNVEV in the germline V gene (reference sequence). Trimming removed 3 bases from V and 5 bases from J; junction bases left unmatched: 3. This CDR3 is built from 13 residues. CDR3 sequence: CASSFRQGETQYF. CDR3 sequence (DNA): TGTGCCAGCAGTTTTAGACAGGGCGAGACCCAGTACTTC.

This clonotype was seen at least ten times. This chain uses TRBV4-3 with TRBJ1-6; the D gene is possibly TRBD1 (6 bases). V gave up 0 bases and J gave up 9 bases, with 15 bases separating them. There are 16 residues in the CDR3. Germline assignment: CDR1 LGHNA and CDR2 YSLEER. Written as DNA, the CDR3 is TGCGCCAGCAGCCAAGATCCTCCGGGAGGGGGTTCACCCCTCCACTTT. Amino acids: CASSQDPPGGGSPLHF.

V is TRBV28 and J is TRBJ1-6; D remains unclear. There are 16 residues in the CDR3. V was trimmed by 6 bases and J by 8 bases, leaving 20 bases between them. The germline V gene encodes CDR1 MDHEN and CDR2 SYDVKM. The CDR3 loop reads CASRTNGRPGDSPLHF. DNA for the CDR3: TGTGCCAGCAGAACAAACGGACGGCCAGGCGATTCACCCCTCCACTTT.

The chain carries TRBV4-2 and TRBJ2-5; 12 bases are shared with TRBD2. The CDR3 is 17 amino acids. The germline gives CDR1 LGHNA, CDR2 YNFKEQ. Germline trimming cut 3 bases from V and 2 bases from J; bases unmatched to any gene: 7. CDR3 sequence reads: CASSQESTSGGQETQYF. DNA for the CDR3: TGTGCCAGCAGCCAGGAGTCGACTAGCGGGGGTCAAGAGACCCAGTACTTC.

This clonotype was observed a handful of times. The chain joins TRBV2 to TRBJ1-1, with 7 bases lining up with TRBD1. The CDR3 totals 12 residues. Germline CDR1 and CDR2: SNHLY and FYNNEI. V lost 11 bases, J lost 6 bases, and 9 bases stayed unmatched. The CDR3 sequence is CAGGSTGAEAFF. As DNA, the CDR3 is TGTGCCGGGGGATCCACAGGGGCTGAAGCTTTCTTT.

The J gene is TRBJ1-2, the V gene TRBV6-1, with D tentatively TRBD1 (6 bases). Germline V CDR1 and CDR2: MNHNS, SASEGT. This CDR3 comprises 13 residues. The ends were cut back, 3 bases at V and 7 bases at J, with 12 bases in the middle. The CDR3 DNA follows: TGTGCCAGCAGTGACAGGGGAAACGCTGGCTACACCTTC. Protein sequence: CASSDRGNAGYTF.

This clonotype was seen more than once but under ten times. The chain is built from TRBV9 and TRBJ1-5; D ambiguous. This CDR3 region has 13 residues. V lost 0 bases and J 5 bases, leaving 6 bases between the germline ends. Germline values: CDR1 SGDLS, CDR2 YYNGEE. CDR3 nucleotide sequence: TGTGCCAGCAGCGTAGCACCCCATCAGCCCCAGCATTTT. Its protein product is CASSVAPHQPQHF.